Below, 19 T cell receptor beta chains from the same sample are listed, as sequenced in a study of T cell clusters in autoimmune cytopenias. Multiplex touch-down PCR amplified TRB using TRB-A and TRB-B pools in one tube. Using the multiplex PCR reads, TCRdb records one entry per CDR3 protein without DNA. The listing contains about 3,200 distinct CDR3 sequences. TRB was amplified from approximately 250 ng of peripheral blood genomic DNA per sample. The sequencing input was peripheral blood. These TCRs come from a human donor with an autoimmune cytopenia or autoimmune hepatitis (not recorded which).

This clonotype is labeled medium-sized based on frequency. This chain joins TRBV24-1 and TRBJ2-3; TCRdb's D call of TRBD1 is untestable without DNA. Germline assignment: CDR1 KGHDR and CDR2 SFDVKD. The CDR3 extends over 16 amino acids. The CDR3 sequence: CATSEGTSFYTDTQYF.

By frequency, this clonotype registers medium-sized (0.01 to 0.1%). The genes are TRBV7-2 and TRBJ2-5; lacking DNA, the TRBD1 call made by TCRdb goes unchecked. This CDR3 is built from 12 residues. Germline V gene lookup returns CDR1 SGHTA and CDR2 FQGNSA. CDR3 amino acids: CASSRPGWTQYF.

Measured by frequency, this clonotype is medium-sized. The chain's CDR3 is CASSQERTSGSGELFF. The chain recombines TRBV4-3 with TRBJ2-2; TCRdb indicates TRBD2, and absent DNA this call remains unverified. In germline, CDR1 is LGHNA, CDR2 YSLEER. This CDR3 region has 16 residues.

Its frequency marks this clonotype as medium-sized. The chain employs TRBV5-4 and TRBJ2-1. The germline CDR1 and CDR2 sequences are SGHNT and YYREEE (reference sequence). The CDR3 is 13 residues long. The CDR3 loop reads CASSWTSSNEQFF.

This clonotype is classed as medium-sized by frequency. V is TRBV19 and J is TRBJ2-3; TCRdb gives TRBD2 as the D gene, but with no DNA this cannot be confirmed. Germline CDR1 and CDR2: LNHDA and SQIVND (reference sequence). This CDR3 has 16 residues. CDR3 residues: CASSMERTGFTDTQYF. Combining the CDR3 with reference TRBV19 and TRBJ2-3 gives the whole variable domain DGGITQSPKYLFRKEGQNVTLSCEQNLNHDAMYWYRQDPGQGLRLIYYSQIVNDFQKGDIAEGYSVSREKKESFPLTVTSAQKNPTAFYLCASSMERTGFTDTQYFGPGTRLTVL.

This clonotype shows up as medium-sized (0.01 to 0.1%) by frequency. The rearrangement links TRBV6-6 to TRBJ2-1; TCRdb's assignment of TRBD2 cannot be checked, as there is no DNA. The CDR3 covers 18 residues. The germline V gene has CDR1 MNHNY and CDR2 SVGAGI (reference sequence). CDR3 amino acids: CASSPLEIAGGHYNEQFF.

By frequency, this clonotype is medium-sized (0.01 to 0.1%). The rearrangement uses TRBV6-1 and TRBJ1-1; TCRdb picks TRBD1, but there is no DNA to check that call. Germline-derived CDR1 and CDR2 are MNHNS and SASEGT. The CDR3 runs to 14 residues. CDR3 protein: CASRTGDPNTEAFF.

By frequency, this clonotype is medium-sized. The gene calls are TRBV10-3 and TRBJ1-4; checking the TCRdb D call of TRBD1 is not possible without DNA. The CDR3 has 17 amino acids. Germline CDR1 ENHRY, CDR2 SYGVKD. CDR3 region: CAISGSGTGQPNEKLFF.

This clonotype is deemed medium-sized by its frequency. Here the CDR3 reads CAWSLGTGGTPLHF. The V gene is TRBV30, the J gene TRBJ1-6; TCRdb calls TRBD1, which cannot be checked without DNA. Per germline, CDR1 GTSNPN and CDR2 SVGIG (reference sequence). There are 14 residues in the CDR3.

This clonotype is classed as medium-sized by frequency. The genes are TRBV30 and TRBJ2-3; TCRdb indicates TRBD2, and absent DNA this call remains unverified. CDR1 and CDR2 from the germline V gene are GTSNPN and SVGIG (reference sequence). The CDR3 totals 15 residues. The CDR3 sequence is CAWSGTSNRPDTQYF.

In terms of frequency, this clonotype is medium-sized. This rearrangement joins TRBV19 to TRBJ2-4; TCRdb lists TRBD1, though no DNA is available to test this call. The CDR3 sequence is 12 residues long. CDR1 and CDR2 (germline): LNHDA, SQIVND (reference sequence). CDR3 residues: CASSIRGNIQYF.

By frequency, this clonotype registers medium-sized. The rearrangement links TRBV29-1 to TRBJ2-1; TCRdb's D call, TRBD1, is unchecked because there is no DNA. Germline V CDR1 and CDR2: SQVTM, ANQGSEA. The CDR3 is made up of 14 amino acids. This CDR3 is CSVARDGPYNEQFF.

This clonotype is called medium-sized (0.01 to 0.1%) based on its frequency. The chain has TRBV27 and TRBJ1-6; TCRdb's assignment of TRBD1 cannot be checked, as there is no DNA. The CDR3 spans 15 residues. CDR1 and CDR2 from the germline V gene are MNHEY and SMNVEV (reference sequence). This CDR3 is CASSLMGGYNSPLHF.

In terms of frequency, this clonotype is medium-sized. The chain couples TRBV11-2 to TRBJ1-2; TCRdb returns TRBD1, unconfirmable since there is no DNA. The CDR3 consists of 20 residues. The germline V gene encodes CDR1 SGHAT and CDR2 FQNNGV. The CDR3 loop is CASSFPTPQDREIPNYGYTF.

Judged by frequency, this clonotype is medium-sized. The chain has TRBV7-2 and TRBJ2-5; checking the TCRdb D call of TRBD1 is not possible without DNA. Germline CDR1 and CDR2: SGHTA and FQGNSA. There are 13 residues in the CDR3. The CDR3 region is CASSRGQQETQYF.

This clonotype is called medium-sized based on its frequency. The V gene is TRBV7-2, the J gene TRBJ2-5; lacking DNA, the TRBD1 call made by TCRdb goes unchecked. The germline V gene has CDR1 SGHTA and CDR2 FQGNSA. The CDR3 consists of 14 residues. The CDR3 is CASRKGGEGQTQYF.

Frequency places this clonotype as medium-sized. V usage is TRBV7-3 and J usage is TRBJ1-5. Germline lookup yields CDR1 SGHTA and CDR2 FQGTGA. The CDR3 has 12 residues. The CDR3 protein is CASSLPNQPQHF. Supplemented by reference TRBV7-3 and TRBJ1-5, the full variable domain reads GAGVSQTPSNKVTEKGKYVELRCDPISGHTALYWYRQSLGQGPEFLIYFQGTGAADDSGLPNDRFFAVRPEGSVSTLKIQRTERGDSAVYLCASSLPNQPQHFGDGTRLSIL.

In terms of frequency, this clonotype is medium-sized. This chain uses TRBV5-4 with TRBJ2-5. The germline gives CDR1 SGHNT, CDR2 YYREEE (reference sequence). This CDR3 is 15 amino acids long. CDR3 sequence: CASSLGLAAGETQYF.

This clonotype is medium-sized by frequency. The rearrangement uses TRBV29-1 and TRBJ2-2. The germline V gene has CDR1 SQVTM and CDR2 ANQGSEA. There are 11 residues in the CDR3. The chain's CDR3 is CSATTTGELFF.